Listed below are T cell receptor beta chains from one sample, sequenced in a study of metastatic and nonmetastatic thyroid tumors. TCRdb re-clonotyped the PCR reads via MiXCR. The table lists 3,000 to 4,000 clones, roughly a third of them singletons. Sample: adjacent normal tissue. These receptors originate from a female donor with papillary thyroid cancer or a benign thyroid nodule (not recorded which). Some clones in this sample may be carry-over from other donors' samples. The CDR3 runs from the conserved cysteine through the conserved F or W. D genes are given only for firm matches. Size values are once, few and many counts, or a class for expanded clones, and some rows have none.

d_call j_call v_call clone_size cdr3_aa cdr3_nt
- TRBJ1-2 TRBV27 few CASSGPGNENGYTF TGTGCCAGCAGTGGGCCAGGGAATGAGAATGGCTACACCTTC
TRBD2 TRBJ2-7 TRBV27 few CASSRLAGGLGTYEQYF TGTGCCAGCAGTCGACTAGCGGGAGGTTTGGGCACCTACGAGCAGTACTTC
- TRBJ2-7 TRBV6-1 - CASRYLSSGTTYEQYF TGTGCCAGCAGATATCTAAGCTCGGGAACTACCTACGAGCAGTACTTC
- TRBJ2-3 TRBV15 medium-sized CATSRDLSGSTDTQYF TGTGCCACCAGCAGAGATCTAAGCGGGAGCACAGATACGCAGTATTTT
TRBD1 TRBJ2-1 TRBV11-2 - CASSPRLGTEYDNEQFF TGTGCCAGCAGCCCCCGCCTCGGGACAGAATATGACAATGAGCAGTTCTTC
TRBD2 TRBJ2-3 TRBV19 medium-sized CASSIRGLPTDTQYF TGTGCCAGTAGTATAAGGGGACTACCCACAGATACGCAGTATTTT
- TRBJ1-1 TRBV12-3/TRBV12-4 few CASSLKGRTEAFF TGTGCCAGCAGTTTAAAGGGTCGGACTGAAGCTTTCTTT
TRBD2 TRBJ2-7 TRBV20-1 - CSARSERGLTYEQYF TGCAGTGCTAGATCCGAGCGGGGCTTAACCTACGAGCAGTACTTC
- TRBJ2-7 TRBV28 large CASSFQLWQSDYEQYF TGTGCCAGCAGTTTTCAACTGTGGCAGTCGGACTACGAGCAGTACTTC
- TRBJ2-7 TRBV7-2 many CASSLPISDEQYF TGTGCCAGCAGCTTACCTATCTCCGACGAGCAGTACTTC
- TRBJ2-3 TRBV4-1 - CASSRLQLDTQYF TGCGCCAGCAGCCGTTTACAGTTGGATACGCAGTATTTT
- TRBJ2-7 TRBV6-5 many CASSYGQRSYEQYF TGTGCCAGCAGTTACGGACAGCGCTCCTACGAGCAGTACTTC
- TRBJ2-1 TRBV9 medium-sized CASSDERSNEQFF TGTGCCAGCAGCGACGAGCGGAGCAATGAGCAGTTCTTC
- TRBJ1-2 TRBV6-2/TRBV6-3 many CASSYDVGRLSYGYTF TGTGCCAGCAGTTACGATGTGGGCCGATTAAGCTATGGCTACACCTTC
TRBD1 TRBJ2-5 TRBV28 few CASRTERDRKETQYF TGTGCCAGCAGAACGGAGAGGGACAGGAAAGAGACCCAGTACTTC
- TRBJ1-2 TRBV6-9 few CASSERRERNGYTF TGCGCCAGCAGTGAAAGGAGAGAGAGAAATGGCTACACCTTC
TRBD1 TRBJ2-7 TRBV6-1 few CASSEGDRDRGSNEQYF TGTGCCAGCAGTGAAGGGGACCGGGACAGGGGAAGCAACGAGCAGTACTTC
- TRBJ2-7 TRBV6-1 many CASSVDSFYEQYF TGTGCCAGCAGTGTGGACAGCTTCTACGAGCAGTACTTC
- TRBJ2-2 TRBV12-3/TRBV12-4 hyperexpanded CASSFGTGELFF TGTGCCAGCAGTTTTGGGACCGGGGAGCTGTTTTTT
TRBD2 TRBJ2-5 TRBV11-1 - CASSLEAGLAGVGVYGETQYF TGTGCCAGCAGCTTAGAGGCTGGACTAGCGGGAGTAGGTGTATATGGGGAGACCCAGTACTTC
- TRBJ1-1 TRBV12-3/TRBV12-4 few CASSFGNTEAFF TGTGCCAGCAGTTTTGGCAACACTGAAGCTTTCTTT
- TRBJ2-3 TRBV9 - CASSSSGVLDTQYF TGTGCCAGCTCTTCATCGGGAGTCTTAGATACGCAGTATTTT
- TRBJ2-5 TRBV4-2 many CASSQDRVHRQETQYF TGTGCCAGCAGCCAAGATCGGGTCCACCGCCAAGAGACCCAGTACTTC
- TRBJ2-6 TRBV13 - CASLQGSTPGANVLTF TGTGCCAGCCTACAGGGTTCAACCCCTGGGGCCAACGTCCTGACTTTC
- TRBJ2-7 TRBV6-2/TRBV6-3 - CASRYSRGEHYF TGTGCCAGCAGATACTCAAGGGGCGAGCATTACTTC
- TRBJ2-1 TRBV30 - CAWSVSAGYNEQFF TGTGCCTGGAGTGTGTCGGCCGGATACAATGAGCAGTTCTTC
TRBD1 TRBJ2-1 TRBV7-2 medium-sized CASSLRVGTGRNHEQFF TGTGCCAGCAGCTTAAGGGTCGGGACAGGGAGGAACCATGAGCAGTTCTTC
- TRBJ1-1 TRBV6-1 few CASSDPTNTEAFF TGTGCCAGCAGTGACCCCACGAACACTGAAGCTTTCTTT
TRBD1 TRBJ1-1 TRBV30 once CAWKIGQGDTEAFF TGTGCCTGGAAAATCGGACAGGGTGACACTGAAGCTTTCTTT
- TRBJ2-1 TRBV3-1 many CASSQDRSGSSSSYNEQFF TGTGCCAGCAGCCAAGATCGTAGTGGGAGTTCGAGCTCCTACAATGAGCAGTTCTTC
TRBD2 TRBJ2-7 TRBV2 large CASQLAGKSYEQYF TGTGCCAGCCAACTAGCGGGAAAGAGCTACGAGCAGTACTTC
- TRBJ1-2 TRBV20-1 - CSARVLGAGGYTF TGCAGTGCTAGAGTTTTAGGGGCGGGCGGCTACACCTTC
- TRBJ1-5 TRBV6-2/TRBV6-3 - CASSYPVQPQHF TGTGCCAGCAGTTACCCGGTTCAGCCCCAGCATTTT
TRBD2 TRBJ2-3 TRBV27 few CASSLAGGITDTQYF TGTGCCAGCTCGCTAGCGGGAGGTATCACAGATACGCAGTATTTT
- TRBJ1-1 TRBV30 - CAWREKGRTEAFF TGTGCCTGGAGGGAGAAGGGTCGGACTGAAGCTTTCTTT
- TRBJ2-1 TRBV27 - CASSWGRGFEQFF TGTGCCAGCAGTTGGGGCCGGGGGTTCGAGCAGTTCTTC
- TRBJ2-7 TRBV6-2/TRBV6-3 few CASSYSAGEQYF TGTGCCAGCAGTTACTCCGCTGGGGAGCAGTACTTC
TRBD1 TRBJ1-6 TRBV5-1 - CASSLGTGHNSPLHF TGCGCCAGCAGCTTGGGGACAGGGCATAATTCACCCCTCCACTTT
TRBD2 TRBJ2-5 TRBV15 few CATSRDQAGGQTQYF TGTGCCACCAGCAGAGATCAAGCGGGGGGGCAGACCCAGTACTTC
- TRBJ2-7 TRBV11-2 few CASSPRPLPYGEQYF TGTGCCAGCAGCCCGCGACCATTACCCTACGGCGAGCAGTACTTC